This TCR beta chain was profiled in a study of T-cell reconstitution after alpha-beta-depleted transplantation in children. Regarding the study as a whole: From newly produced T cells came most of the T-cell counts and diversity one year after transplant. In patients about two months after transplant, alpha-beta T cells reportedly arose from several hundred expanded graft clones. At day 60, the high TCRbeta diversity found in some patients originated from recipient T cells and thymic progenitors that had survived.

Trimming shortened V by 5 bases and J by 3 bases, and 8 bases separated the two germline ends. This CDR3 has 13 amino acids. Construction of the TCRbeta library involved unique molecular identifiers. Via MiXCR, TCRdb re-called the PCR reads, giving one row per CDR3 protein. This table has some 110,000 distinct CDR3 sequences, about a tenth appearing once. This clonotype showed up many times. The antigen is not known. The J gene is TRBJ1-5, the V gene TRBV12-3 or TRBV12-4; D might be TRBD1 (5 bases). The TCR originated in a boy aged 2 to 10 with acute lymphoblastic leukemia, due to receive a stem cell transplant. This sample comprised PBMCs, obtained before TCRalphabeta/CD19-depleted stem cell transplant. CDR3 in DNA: TGTGCCAGCAGTCCGGACAACAATCAGCCCCAGCATTTT. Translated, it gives CASSPDNNQPQHF.